What follows is one T cell receptor beta chain and its context. The target antigen is unknown. Per the germline V gene, CDR1 is SGHRS and CDR2 is YFSETQ. Trimming shortened V by 5 bases and J by 6 bases, and 16 bases separated the two germline ends. This CDR3 is built from 14 residues. This PCR relied on a set of 60 Vbeta primers and 13 Jbeta primers. Assay: immunoSEQ multiplex PCR; the TCRdb copy retains only in-frame clones and omits some. The table includes around 170,000 clones, about 80% detected once. The sample is drawn from a study of cytomegalovirus exposure and HLA in healthy donors. General observations from the study: Later, an analysis found that common viral pathogens appeared to be linked with several of the most significant clusters.

The receptor was derived from a woman in her 50s in good health and CMV-seropositive. J is TRBJ2-3 and V is TRBV5-1, with D perhaps matching TRBD2 (6 bases). Specimen: PBMCs. In nucleotides, the CDR3 is TGCGCCAGCAGATGGACTACCAGTGGGGATACGCAGTATTTT. Encoded protein: CASRWTTSGDTQYF.